A selection of T cell receptor beta chains follows, all from one sample in a study of regulatory T cells in long-lasting Graves disease. TCRdb reprocessed the multiplex PCR reads with MiXCR, giving one entry per CDR3 protein. The table has roughly 420,000 distinct CDR3 sequences, about a sixth seen once. These same data were also listed under a study on T cells in Graves' hyperthyroidism and ophthalmopathy.

The sequences come from peripheral blood mononuclear cells (PBMCs), collected at new diagnosis, from a patient treated with antithyroid drugs. These receptors came from a woman younger than 30 with Graves disease. CDR3s include the opening cysteine and the closing phenylalanine or tryptophan. The order of the fields is J gene, D gene, clone size, V gene, CDR3 protein, CDR3 DNA. The D gene is left open where the match is weak. Clone size, where shown, is once, few, many, or a class for clones that have expanded.

TRBJ2-1	TRBD2	few	TRBV5-4	CASSQGLAGSNEQFF	TGTGCCAGCAGCCAGGGACTAGCGGGGTCCAATGAGCAGTTCTTC
TRBJ2-3	TRBD2	many	TRBV11-2	CASSLDQAGADTQYF	TGTGCCAGCAGCTTAGATCAGGCGGGAGCGGATACGCAGTATTTT
TRBJ2-1	-	-	TRBV3-1	CASSQAAPPYNEQFF	TGTGCCAGCAGCCAAGCCGCCCCCCCTTACAATGAGCAGTTCTTC
TRBJ2-1	TRBD2	many	TRBV5-1	CASSPGLANEQFF	TGCGCCAGCAGCCCTGGACTAGCGAATGAGCAGTTCTTC
TRBJ1-1	TRBD1	-	TRBV4-2	CASSPGTGGRDTEAFF	TGTGCCAGCAGCCCCGGGACAGGGGGCAGGGACACTGAAGCTTTCTTT
TRBJ2-1	-	many	TRBV11-2	CASTLVRSVNEQFF	TGTGCCAGCACCTTAGTTAGGAGTGTGAATGAGCAGTTCTTC
TRBJ2-7	TRBD2	many	TRBV28	CASSISGRAYEQYF	TGTGCCAGCAGTATAAGCGGGAGGGCCTACGAGCAGTACTTC
TRBJ2-7	-	-	TRBV30	CAWSNPVGRGLRYF	TGTGCCTGGAGTAATCCGGTGGGTAGAGGTTTGCGGTACTTC
TRBJ1-1	-	-	TRBV4-1	CASSGGGIAEAFF	TGCGCCAGCAGCGGAGGGGGTATCGCTGAAGCTTTCTTT
TRBJ2-1	-	many	TRBV27	CASSHPDNEQFF	TGTGCCAGCAGTCACCCTGATAATGAGCAGTTCTTC
TRBJ2-3	-	many	TRBV6-2/TRBV6-3	CASSYSRGRADTDTQYF	TGTGCCAGCAGTTACTCGAGAGGGCGGGCGGACACAGATACGCAGTATTTT
TRBJ1-1	TRBD1	few	TRBV7-2	CASSPNRGNTEAFF	TGTGCCAGCAGCCCCAACAGGGGGAACACTGAAGCTTTCTTT
TRBJ2-1	TRBD1	many	TRBV6-1	CASSPLRGQPYNEQFF	TGTGCCAGCAGTCCCCTAAGGGGACAGCCTTACAATGAGCAGTTCTTC
TRBJ2-7	TRBD1	few	TRBV6-1	CASSLRDRETYEQYF	TGTGCCAGCAGTCTCCGGGACAGGGAAACCTACGAGCAGTACTTC
TRBJ2-1	TRBD1	many	TRBV24-1	CATSEGQGIYNEQFF	TGTGCCACCAGTGAAGGACAGGGGATTTACAATGAGCAGTTCTTC
TRBJ2-1	TRBD2	few	TRBV7-9	CASSLNREGHDEQFF	TGTGCCAGCAGCTTAAACCGGGAGGGCCACGATGAGCAGTTCTTC
TRBJ2-1	TRBD2	-	TRBV19	CASQIAGGAYNEQFF	TGTGCCAGTCAAATAGCGGGAGGGGCCTACAATGAGCAGTTCTTC
TRBJ2-5	-	many	TRBV11-1	CASSLFLAGPTLETQYF	TGTGCCAGCAGCTTATTCTTGGCGGGACCGACTCTGGAGACCCAGTACTTC
TRBJ2-1	-	-	TRBV28	CASSQVAEGNEQFF	TGCGCCAGCAGCCAAGTCGCAGAGGGCAATGAGCAGTTCTTC
TRBJ2-3	-	many	TRBV7-9	CASSAAVPTDTQYF	TGTGCCAGCAGCGCCGCCGTCCCCACAGATACGCAGTATTTT
TRBJ2-7	TRBD2	many	TRBV7-9	CASSTTSGHTYEQYF	TGTGCCAGCAGCACGACTAGCGGGCACACCTACGAGCAGTACTTC
TRBJ1-1	-	few	TRBV4-1	CASSPHATTWGTEAFF	TGCGCCAGCAGCCCACACGCTACGACCTGGGGCACTGAAGCTTTCTTT
TRBJ1-5	TRBD1	few	TRBV18	CASSPRDSRQPQHF	TGTGCCAGCTCACCAAGGGACAGCCGGCAGCCCCAGCATTTT
TRBJ2-3	TRBD1	many	TRBV28	CASSLGGQGSTDTQYF	TGTGCCAGCAGTTTAGGGGGACAGGGAAGCACAGATACGCAGTATTTT